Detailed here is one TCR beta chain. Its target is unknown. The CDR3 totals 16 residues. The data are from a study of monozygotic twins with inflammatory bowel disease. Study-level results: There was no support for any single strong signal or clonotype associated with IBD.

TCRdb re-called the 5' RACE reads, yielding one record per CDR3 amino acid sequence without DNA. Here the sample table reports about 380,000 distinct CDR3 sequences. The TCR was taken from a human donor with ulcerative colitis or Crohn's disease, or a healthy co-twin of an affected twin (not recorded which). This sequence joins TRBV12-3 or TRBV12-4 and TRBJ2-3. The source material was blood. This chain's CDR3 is CASSLWLGARTDTQYF.